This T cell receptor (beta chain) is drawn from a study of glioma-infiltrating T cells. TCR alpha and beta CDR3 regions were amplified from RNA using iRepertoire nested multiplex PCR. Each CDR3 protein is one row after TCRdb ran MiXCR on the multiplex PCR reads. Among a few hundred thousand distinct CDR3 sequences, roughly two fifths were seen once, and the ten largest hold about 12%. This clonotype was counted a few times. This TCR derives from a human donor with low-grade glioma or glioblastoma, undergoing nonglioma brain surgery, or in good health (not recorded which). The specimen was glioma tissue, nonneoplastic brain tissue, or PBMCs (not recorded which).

As DNA, the CDR3 is TGCAGTGCGGACAGGACCCAGGGCGGCTACACCTTC. It translates to CSADRTQGGYTF. This chain connects TRBV20-1 to TRBJ1-2, with 7 bases fitting TRBD1. Germline V gene sequence: CDR1 DFQATT, CDR2 SNEGSKA (reference sequence). There are 12 residues in the CDR3. With V trimmed by 6 bases and J by 8 bases, 9 bases remained unmatched.